This paragraph reports one T cell receptor (beta chain). Measured with immunoSEQ multiplex PCR; TCRdb has only the in-frame clones, and not every one. The repertoire includes more than 65,000 clones, 80% to 90% of them detected once, and under 10% sits in the top ten. The sample originates from a study of blood T cell repertoires in COVID-19. The CDR3 covers 14 residues. Losses at the gene ends were 1 base for V and 4 bases for J; bases not matched to a gene: 2. Germline loops: CDR1 LGHDT, CDR2 YNNKEL (reference sequence). The TCR comes from a man in his forties or fifties with acute or convalescent COVID-19. This chain connects TRBV3-1 (or the pseudogene TRBV3-2) to TRBJ1-2; 8 bases are a match to TRBD1. Sequenced input: peripheral blood. The CDR3 region has the DNA TGTGCCAGCAGCCAAGGACAGGGGTTCTATGGCTACACCTTC. Protein product: CASSQGQGFYGYTF.